The entry that follows covers one TCR beta chain sequence. What it recognizes is unknown. The data were taken from a study of long-term antiretroviral therapy in people with HIV. Whole-study findings and limits: Even long-term ART left TRB diversity below transplant donor controls, despite gains. Against controls, HIV repertoires showed narrower ranges of CDR3 length.

With 3 bases removed from V and 2 bases from J, the gap between germline ends came to 8 bases. The CDR3 is made up of 15 amino acids. Germline values: CDR1 SNHLY, CDR2 FYNNEI. Each donor had at least one pre-ART and at least two post-ART PBMC samples. Every specimen provided roughly 1-10 million cryopreserved PBMC before DNA extraction took place. Running of the v3.0 immunoSEQ assay took place at survey level. Produced via immunoSEQ multiplex PCR; TCRdb's table is partial and in-frame only. The table has fewer than 35,000 clones, approximately 84% seen once. The clonotype comes from a woman aged 45-65 years with HIV. Here the sequenced sample was unsorted PBMCs, taken 3.1 years after starting antiretroviral therapy. The genes are TRBV2 and TRBJ1-6; D is undetermined. CDR3 nucleotide sequence: TGTGCCAGCAGTGACGGGTGGACCTATAATTCACCCCTCCACTTT. It codes for CASSDGWTYNSPLHF.